This T cell receptor (beta chain) was observed in a study of cytomegalovirus exposure and HLA in healthy donors. V lost 4 bases and J lost 5; bases outside the gene matches: 10. This CDR3 comprises 16 residues. CDR1 and CDR2 from the germline V gene are MNHEY and SVGAGI. Study results and limitations: As a later analysis showed, several of the most significant clusters appeared to be linked to common viral pathogens.

To note about this clone: Its specificity is unknown.

The PCR made use of 60 Vbeta and 13 Jbeta primers. Method: immunoSEQ multiplex PCR; TCRdb's copy keeps in-frame clones and lacks some. Here the sample spans around 130,000 clones, 75% to 85% being singletons. Source material: PBMCs. The source of this sequence is a man between 50 and 59 years old in good health and CMV-seronegative. This chain uses TRBV6-5 with TRBJ1-4; 7 nucleotides match TRBD1. CDR3 in DNA: TGTGCCAGCAGTTCGTATACAGGGGTAGACAATGAAAAACTGTTTTTT. It is translated as CASSSYTGVDNEKLFF.